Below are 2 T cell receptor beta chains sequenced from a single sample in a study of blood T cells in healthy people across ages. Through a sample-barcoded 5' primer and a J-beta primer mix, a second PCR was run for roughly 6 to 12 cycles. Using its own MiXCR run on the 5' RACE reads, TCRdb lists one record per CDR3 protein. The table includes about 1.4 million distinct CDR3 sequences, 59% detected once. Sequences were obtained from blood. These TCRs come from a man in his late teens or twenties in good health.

This chain's CDR3 is CSAEGLAGDWDEQYF. CDR3 coding DNA: TGCAGTGCTGAGGGACTAGCGGGGGACTGGGATGAGCAGTACTTC. The chain is built from TRBV20-1 and TRBJ2-5; 14 bases match TRBD2. V gave up 5 bases and J gave up 11 bases; unmatched junction bases: 13. There are 15 residues in the CDR3. The V gene's germline CDR1 is DFQATT and CDR2 SNEGSKA (reference sequence).

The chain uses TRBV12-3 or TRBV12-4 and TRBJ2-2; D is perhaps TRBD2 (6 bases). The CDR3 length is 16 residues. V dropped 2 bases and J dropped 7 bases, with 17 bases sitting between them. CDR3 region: CASSLPRLGVVGELFF. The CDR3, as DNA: TGTGCCAGCAGTTTACCGAGACTAGGAGTAGTCGGGGAGCTGTTTTTT.